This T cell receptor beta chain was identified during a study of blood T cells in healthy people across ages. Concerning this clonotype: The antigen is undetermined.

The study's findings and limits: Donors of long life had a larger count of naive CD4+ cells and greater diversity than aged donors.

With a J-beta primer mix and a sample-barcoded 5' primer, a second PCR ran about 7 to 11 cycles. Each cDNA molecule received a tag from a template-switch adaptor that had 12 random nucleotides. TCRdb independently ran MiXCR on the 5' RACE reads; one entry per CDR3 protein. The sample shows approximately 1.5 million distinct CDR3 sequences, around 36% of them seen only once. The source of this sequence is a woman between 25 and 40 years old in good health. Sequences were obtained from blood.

CDR3 bases: TGCGCCAGCAGCAGGGATTTGTTAGCGGGAGGACGCGAGCAGTACTTC. Protein product: CASSRDLLAGGREQYF. The rearrangement uses TRBV5-1 and TRBJ2-7; TRBD2 matches at 10 bases. Germline assignment: CDR1 SGHRS and CDR2 YFSETQ. This CDR3 region has 16 residues. V gave up 4 bases and J gave up 6 bases; unmatched junction bases: 13.